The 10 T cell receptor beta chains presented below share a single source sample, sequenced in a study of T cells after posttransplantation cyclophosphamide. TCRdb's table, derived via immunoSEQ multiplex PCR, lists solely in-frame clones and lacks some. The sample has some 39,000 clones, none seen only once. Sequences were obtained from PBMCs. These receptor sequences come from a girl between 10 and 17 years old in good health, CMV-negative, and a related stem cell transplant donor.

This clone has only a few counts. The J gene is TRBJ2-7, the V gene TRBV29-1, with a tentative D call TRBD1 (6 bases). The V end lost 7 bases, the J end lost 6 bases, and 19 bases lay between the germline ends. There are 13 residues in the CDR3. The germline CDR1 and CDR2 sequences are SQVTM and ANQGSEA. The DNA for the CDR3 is TGCAGCGCTCGGCTAGACAGGAGACCCGAGCAGTACTTC. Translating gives CSARLDRRPEQYF.

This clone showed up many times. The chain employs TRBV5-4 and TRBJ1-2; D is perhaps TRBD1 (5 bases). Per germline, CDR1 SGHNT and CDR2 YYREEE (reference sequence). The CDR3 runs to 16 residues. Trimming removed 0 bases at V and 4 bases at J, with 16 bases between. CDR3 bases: TGTGCCAGCAGCTTGGTGACAGCCGGGGGATTCTATGGCTACACCTTC. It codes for CASSLVTAGGFYGYTF.

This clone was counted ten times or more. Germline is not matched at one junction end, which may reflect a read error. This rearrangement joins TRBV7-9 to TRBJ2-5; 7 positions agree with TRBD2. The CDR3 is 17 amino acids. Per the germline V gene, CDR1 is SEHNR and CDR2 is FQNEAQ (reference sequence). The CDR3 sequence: CASSLVGGGSAIEIQYF. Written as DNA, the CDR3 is TGTGCCAGCAGCTTAGTAGGCGGCGGGAGCGCGATTGAGATCCAGTACTTC.

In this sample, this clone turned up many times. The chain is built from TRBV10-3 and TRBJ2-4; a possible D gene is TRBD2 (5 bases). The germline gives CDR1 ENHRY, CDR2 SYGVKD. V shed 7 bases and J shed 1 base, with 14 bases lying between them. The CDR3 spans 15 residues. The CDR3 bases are TGTGCCATCATGGGTGGGAGTGAGGCCAAAAACATTCAGTACTTC. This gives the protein CAIMGGSEAKNIQYF.

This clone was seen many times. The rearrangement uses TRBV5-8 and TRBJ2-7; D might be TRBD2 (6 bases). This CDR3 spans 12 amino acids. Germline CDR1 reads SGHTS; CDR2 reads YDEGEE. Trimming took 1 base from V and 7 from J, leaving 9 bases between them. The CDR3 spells CASSLPRGEQYF. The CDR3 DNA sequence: TGTGCCAGCAGCTTGCCGCGGGGTGAGCAGTACTTC.

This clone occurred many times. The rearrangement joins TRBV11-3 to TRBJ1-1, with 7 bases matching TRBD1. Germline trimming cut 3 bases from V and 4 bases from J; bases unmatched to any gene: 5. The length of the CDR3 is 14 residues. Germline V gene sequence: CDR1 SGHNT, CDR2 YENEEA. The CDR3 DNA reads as TGTGCCAGCAGCTTCGGCAGGGGGAGCACTGAAGCTTTCTTT. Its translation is CASSFGRGSTEAFF.

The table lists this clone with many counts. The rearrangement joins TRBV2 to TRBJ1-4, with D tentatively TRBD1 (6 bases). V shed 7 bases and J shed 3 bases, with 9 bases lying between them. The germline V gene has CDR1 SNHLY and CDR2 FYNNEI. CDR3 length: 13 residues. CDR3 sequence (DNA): TGTGCCAGCAACAGGGAAGCTAATGAAAAACTGTTTTTT. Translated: CASNREANEKLFF. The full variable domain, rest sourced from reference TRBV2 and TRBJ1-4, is EPEVTQTPSHQVTQMGQEVILRCVPISNHLYFYWYRQILGQKVEFLVSFYNNEISEKSEIFDDQFSVERPDGSNFTLKIRSTKLEDSAMYFCASNREANEKLFFGSGTQLSVL.

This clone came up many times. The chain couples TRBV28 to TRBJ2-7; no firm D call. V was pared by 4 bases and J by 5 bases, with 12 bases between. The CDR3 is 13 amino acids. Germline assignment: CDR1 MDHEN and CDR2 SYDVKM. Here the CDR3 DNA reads TGTGCCAGCAGTTCCCCCCCCCTACACGAGCAGTACTTC. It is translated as CASSSPPLHEQYF.

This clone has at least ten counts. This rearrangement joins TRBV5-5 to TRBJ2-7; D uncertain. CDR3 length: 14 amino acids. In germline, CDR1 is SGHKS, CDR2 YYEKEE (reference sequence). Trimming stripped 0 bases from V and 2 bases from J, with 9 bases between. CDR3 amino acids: CASSLEDKTYEQYF. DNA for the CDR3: TGTGCCAGCAGCTTGGAAGACAAAACCTACGAGCAGTACTTC.

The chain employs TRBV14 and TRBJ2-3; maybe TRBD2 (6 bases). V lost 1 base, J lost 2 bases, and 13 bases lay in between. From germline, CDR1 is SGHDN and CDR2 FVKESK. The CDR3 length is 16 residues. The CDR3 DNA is TGTGCCAGCAGCCAAGGGGCACTAGCCTACACAGATACGCAGTATTTT. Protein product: CASSQGALAYTDTQYF.